These 23 T cell receptor beta chains share one sample of origin, sequenced in a study of cytomegalovirus exposure and HLA in healthy donors. PCR primers comprised 60 Vbeta and 13 Jbeta primers. The protocol was immunoSEQ multiplex PCR, while the TCRdb copy is restricted to in-frame clones and leaves out a portion. The sample comprises roughly 150,000 clones, more than 75% of which are singletons, and about 6.8% rests with the top ten. Sequencing was done on a sample of PBMCs. Receptors originate from a woman aged 40 to 50 in good health and CMV-seropositive.

The chain combines TRBV4-2 with TRBJ2-5; a weak D match, TRBD1 (6 bases). Looked up from germline, CDR1 is LGHNA and CDR2 is YNFKEQ. The CDR3 loop spans 13 amino acids. V lost 5 bases and J 3 bases, leaving 10 bases between the germline ends. CDR3: CASSGQLEETQYF. DNA of the CDR3: TGTGCCAGCAGCGGACAGTTAGAAGAGACCCAGTACTTC.

The CDR3 here is CAISVNSGNEQFF. The CDR3 DNA sequence: TGTGCCATCAGTGTGAATAGCGGCAATGAGCAGTTCTTC. The chain is built from TRBV10-3 and TRBJ2-1, with D maybe TRBD2 (6 bases). Trimming pared 4 bases from V and 6 bases from J, leaving 10 bases between. This CDR3 has 13 residues. Germline V gene lookup returns CDR1 ENHRY and CDR2 SYGVKD.

The chain links TRBV30 to TRBJ2-3, with 9 bases matching TRBD2. In germline, CDR1 is GTSNPN, CDR2 SVGIG (reference sequence). This CDR3 has 16 amino acids. Trimming took 0 bases from V and 1 from J; bases not matched to a gene: 5. CDR3 bases: TGTGCCTGGAGTGTAGGATTAGCGGGAGGCACAGATACGCAGTATTTT. Amino acid sequence: CAWSVGLAGGTDTQYF.

The chain has TRBV10-3 and TRBJ2-5, with TRBD2 identical over 12 bases. The DNA end is a closer match to TRBJ2-7, so the J assignment may be wrong. Germline V lookup: CDR1 ENHRY, CDR2 SYGVKD. The length of the CDR3 is 14 residues. In DNA form, the CDR3 reads TGTGCCACCAGGACTAGCGGGACCCCCTACGAGCAGTACTTC. Translation: CATRTSGTPYEQYF.

The DNA of the CDR3 is TGTGCCAGCAGTGAAGATCCAGGGGACTACGAGCAGTACTTC. Residues: CASSEDPGDYEQYF. V is TRBV2 and J is TRBJ2-7, with TRBD1 as a possible D gene (6 bases). Germline loops: CDR1 SNHLY, CDR2 FYNNEI. This CDR3 region has 14 residues. The germline V and J ends were trimmed by 1 base and 3 bases, with 10 bases remaining between them.

The V and J genes are TRBV6-5 and TRBJ2-7; TRBD2 matches 10 bases. Germline CDR1 and CDR2: MNHEY and SVGAGI. The CDR3 contains 14 residues. V shed 4 bases and J 6 bases; nucleotides not matched to a gene: 6. CDR3 loop: CASSSRTSGGEQYF. CDR3 DNA: TGTGCCAGCAGTTCACGGACTAGCGGAGGCGAGCAGTACTTC.

V and J are TRBV10-3 and TRBJ1-1; 7 bases agree with TRBD1. With V trimmed by 6 bases and J by 4 bases, 5 bases remained unmatched. This CDR3 has 13 residues. Germline CDR1 reads ENHRY; CDR2 reads SYGVKD. The CDR3 sequence is CAISEGASTEAFF. CDR3 coding DNA: TGTGCCATCAGCGAGGGGGCGAGCACTGAAGCTTTCTTT.

The V call is TRBV7-6, the J call TRBJ2-2; tentatively, D is TRBD1 (6 bases). The CDR3 consists of 15 residues. Germline V gene sequence: CDR1 SGHVS, CDR2 FNYEAQ. V lost 2 bases and J lost 0, with 7 bases in between. Written as DNA, the CDR3 is TGTGCCAGCAGCTTATGGGGGCCGAACACCGGGGAGCTGTTTTTT. Protein product: CASSLWGPNTGELFF.

The gene calls are TRBV5-4 and TRBJ2-5; D is unclear. The CDR3 contains 13 residues. CDR1 is SGHNT, CDR2 YYREEE, per germline (reference sequence). Deletions cut 3 bases from V and 7 bases from J, with 13 bases between. CDR3 DNA: TGTGCCAGCAGCTCGGTGGGCGATGGGACCCAGTACTTC. This gives the protein CASSSVGDGTQYF. Drawing the rest from reference TRBV5-4 and TRBJ2-5, the complete variable domain is ETGVTQSPTHLIKTRGQQVTLRCSSQSGHNTVSWYQQALGQGPQFIFQYYREEENGRGNFPPRFSGLQFPNYSSELNVNALELDDSALYLCASSSVGDGTQYFGPGTRLLVL.

The V gene is TRBV7-9, the J gene TRBJ2-5; 10 bases map to TRBD2. The CDR3 consists of 17 residues. After removal of 1 base from V and 5 bases from J, the junction contained 10 bases not matched to a gene. Looked up from germline, CDR1 is SEHNR and CDR2 is FQNEAQ (reference sequence). CDR3: CASSLDLLAGFRETQYF. In DNA form, the CDR3 reads TGTGCCAGCAGCTTAGATTTACTAGCGGGATTTAGGGAGACCCAGTACTTC.

The V gene is TRBV19, the J gene TRBJ2-3; D perhaps matches TRBD2 (8 bases). Germline CDR1 LNHDA, CDR2 SQIVND (reference sequence). The germline V and J ends were trimmed by 1 base and 7 bases, with 24 bases remaining between them. This CDR3 spans 18 amino acids. This CDR3 is CASSIVPGLAGGKHTQYF. CDR3 nucleotide sequence: TGTGCCAGTAGTATAGTGCCTGGACTAGCAGGGGGGAAACATACGCAGTATTTT.

This chain joins TRBV5-1 and TRBJ1-2, with TRBD1 identical over 7 bases. The V segment lost 4 bases and the J segment 4 bases; nucleotides outside the gene matches: 16. The V gene's germline CDR1 is SGHRS and CDR2 YFSETQ. The CDR3 contains 17 residues. The chain's CDR3 is CASSTRQGRSAFYGYTF. The CDR3 region has the DNA TGCGCCAGCAGCACCCGACAGGGAAGGTCGGCATTCTATGGCTACACCTTC. Combining the CDR3 with reference TRBV5-1 and TRBJ1-2 gives the whole variable domain KAGVTQTPRYLIKTRGQQVTLSCSPISGHRSVSWYQQTPGQGLQFLFEYFSETQRNKGNFPGRFSGRQFSNSRSEMNVSTLELGDSALYLCASSTRQGRSAFYGYTFGSGTRLTVV.

This clone was found a few times. This sequence joins TRBV6-1 and TRBJ1-2, with TRBD1 matching 7 bases. CDR3 length: 15 amino acids. Trimming removed 6 bases from V and 3 bases from J; junction bases left unmatched: 10. From germline, CDR1 is MNHNS and CDR2 SASEGT. CDR3 nucleotides: TGTGCCAGCAGAACCGGGACAGCCTCTCACTATGGCTACACCTTC. Its protein product is CASRTGTASHYGYTF.

This chain links TRBV29-1 with TRBJ1-1, with D hard to call. V gave up 5 bases and J gave up 1 base, with 17 bases separating them. Germline values: CDR1 SQVTM, CDR2 ANQGSEA. The length of the CDR3 is 15 residues. The CDR3 region has the DNA TGCAGCGTTCTCGGTGGAGCCGTAAGGAACACTGAAGCTTTCTTT. Protein: CSVLGGAVRNTEAFF.

This chain links TRBV9 with TRBJ2-2; a possible D gene is TRBD2 (7 bases). The CDR3 is 16 amino acids. Germline CDR1 is SGDLS and CDR2 is YYNGEE. Trimming cost V 0 bases and J 6 bases, with 15 bases left between them. CDR3 in DNA: TGTGCCAGCAGCGTAGCTACGGGGGGCAGGTCCGGGGAGCTGTTTTTT. This encodes CASSVATGGRSGELFF.

The J gene is TRBJ2-4, the V gene TRBV2, with 8 bases lining up with TRBD2. The junction had 3 bases not matched to a gene; V was cut back by 5 bases and J by 0 bases. The germline gives CDR1 SNHLY, CDR2 FYNNEI. The length of the CDR3 is 15 residues. CDR3 nucleotides: TGTGCCAGCAGTACTAGCGGTCTAGCCAAAAACATTCAGTACTTC. Its translation is CASSTSGLAKNIQYF.

J is TRBJ2-7 and V is TRBV6-5, with 8 bases fitting TRBD2. The CDR3 covers 15 residues. The V gene end was trimmed by 5 bases and the J gene end by 8 bases; junction bases not matched to a gene: 14. The V gene's germline CDR1 is MNHEY and CDR2 SVGAGI. CDR3 region: CASSVDPTGGVQQYF. The CDR3, as DNA: TGTGCCAGCAGTGTTGACCCCACGGGGGGGGTCCAGCAGTACTTC.

The V and J genes are TRBV18 and TRBJ2-4, with D tentatively TRBD1 (5 bases). Germline assignment: CDR1 KGHSH and CDR2 LQKENI. The germline V and J ends were trimmed by 1 base and 6 bases, with 7 bases remaining between them. CDR3 length equals 13 residues. DNA of the CDR3: TGTGCCAGCTCACCACAAGGGGTAAACATTCAGTACTTC. As protein: CASSPQGVNIQYF.

This rearrangement joins TRBV15 to TRBJ2-7; 7 positions match TRBD2. Germline assignment: CDR1 LNHNV and CDR2 YYDKDF (reference sequence). V shed 5 bases, J shed 2 bases, and the junction held 9 bases outside the gene matches. CDR3 size: 15 residues. This chain's CDR3 is CATSAGLSLPYEQYF. CDR3 DNA: TGTGCCACCAGCGCGGGACTATCGCTGCCCTACGAGCAGTACTTC. Complete variable domain (other parts from reference TRBV15 and TRBJ2-7): DAMVIQNPRYQVTQFGKPVTLSCSQTLNHNVMYWYQQKSSQAPKLLFHYYDKDFNNEADTPDNFQSRRPNTSFCFLDIRSPGLGDTAMYLCATSAGLSLPYEQYFGPGTRLTVT.

Comment on this clone: Mismatch with germline at one junction end may stem from a read error. As DNA, the CDR3 is TGTGCCAGCGGTTCTATGGGGAGAGACACTGAAGTTTTCTTT. Encoded protein: CASGSMGRDTEVFF. The rearrangement uses TRBV25-1 and TRBJ1-1; no clear D gene. The CDR3 consists of 14 residues. Looked up from germline, CDR1 is MGHDK and CDR2 is SYGVNS.

This clone came up once. This chain connects TRBV9 to TRBJ1-6; D is ambiguous. This CDR3 region has 14 residues. The ends were cut back, 0 bases at V and 4 bases at J, with 5 bases in the middle. Germline V lookup: CDR1 SGDLS, CDR2 YYNGEE. CDR3 nucleotides: TGTGCCAGCAGCGTAGTGGAGTATAATTCACCCCTCCACTTT. Translation gives CASSVVEYNSPLHF.

The rearrangement uses TRBV7-9 and TRBJ2-1; D perhaps matches TRBD2 (6 bases). The ends were cut back, 5 bases at V and 3 bases at J, with 11 bases in the middle. The CDR3 contains 14 residues. Germline values: CDR1 SEHNR, CDR2 FQNEAQ (reference sequence). The chain's CDR3 is CASSPGGNYNEQFF. The CDR3 DNA reads TGTGCCAGCAGCCCCGGGGGTAACTACAATGAGCAGTTCTTC.

This sequence joins TRBV15 and TRBJ2-5; TRBD2 is a possible D gene (5 bases). The germline V gene has CDR1 LNHNV and CDR2 YYDKDF (reference sequence). V lost 2 bases and J lost 4, with 20 bases in between. This CDR3 is built from 17 residues. The DNA of the CDR3 is TGTGCCACCAGCAGACCCCCCAGGACGGAGGAACCAGAGACCCAGTACTTC. Translating it yields CATSRPPRTEEPETQYF. Complete variable domain (other parts from reference TRBV15 and TRBJ2-5): DAMVIQNPRYQVTQFGKPVTLSCSQTLNHNVMYWYQQKSSQAPKLLFHYYDKDFNNEADTPDNFQSRRPNTSFCFLDIRSPGLGDTAMYLCATSRPPRTEEPETQYFGPGTRLLVL.